This entry is about one T cell receptor (beta chain). This sample also contains other DNA sequences that code for the same CDR3. This entry belongs to a study of CD8+ T cells in alopecia areata. Extracted RNA was reverse transcribed, and the resulting cDNA served as sequencing template. Clones were sequenced by immunoSEQ multiplex PCR, and TCRdb holds only the in-frame ones, with some missing. The profile covers around 61,000 clones, with roughly half appearing a single time and about 15% taken by the ten largest. The clonotype was recovered from a human donor with alopecia areata. The starting material was CD8+ T cells sorted from blood, obtained at week 0.

CDR3: CSVGGDYEQYF. The CDR3 region has the DNA TGCAGCGTTGGCGGAGACTACGAGCAGTACTTC. The J gene is TRBJ2-7, the V gene TRBV29-1; the D is unclear. Germline V gives CDR1 SQVTM, CDR2 ANQGSEA. V was trimmed by 4 bases and J by 3 bases, leaving 7 bases between them. The CDR3 is made up of 11 amino acids.